A selection of T cell receptor beta chains follows, all from one sample in a study of blood T cells in healthy people across ages. TCRdb ran MiXCR on the 5' RACE reads and lists one entry per CDR3 protein. The repertoire consists of 850,000 to 1,000,000 distinct CDR3 sequences, with roughly 51% occurring once and the leading ten covering 20% to 25%. The specimen was blood. The receptors were sampled from an older woman in good health. Each CDR3 is given with its conserved first and last residue. A D gene is named only where the DNA matches it firmly. Clone size is not always given. Where it is, it says once, few, many or a class for expanded clones.

>TRBD2|TRBJ2-2|-|TRBV5-1
CASSLGLLAGGNTGELFF
TGCGCCAGCAGCTTGGGCCTACTAGCGGGAGGGAACACCGGGGAGCTGTTTTTT
>-|TRBJ2-7|-|TRBV6-1
CASSENSGYEQYF
TGTGCCAGCAGTGAAAATTCGGGCTACGAGCAGTACTTC
>-|TRBJ2-1|-|TRBV14
CASSPNFGTSISNERFF
TGTGCCAGCAGCCCCAATTTTGGAACCTCGATCTCCAATGAGCGGTTCTTC
>-|TRBJ2-7|few|TRBV10-3
CAISGYGTYEQYF
TGTGCCATCAGTGGGTACGGAACCTACGAGCAGTACTTC
>TRBD1|TRBJ2-5|-|TRBV9
CASGLGQSQETQYF
TGTGCCAGCGGACTGGGACAGTCCCAAGAGACCCAGTACTTC
>TRBD1|TRBJ2-7|-|TRBV28
CASKDRGFYEQYF
TGTGCCAGCAAAGACAGGGGGTTCTACGAGCAGTACTTC
>-|TRBJ2-7|few|TRBV15
CATSEGGGTYEQYF
TGTGCCACCAGTGAAGGTGGGGGGACCTACGAGCAGTACTTC
>TRBD2|TRBJ2-7|-|TRBV27
CASRRDTGLAYEQYF
TGTGCCAGCAGACGCGATACGGGACTAGCCTACGAGCAGTACTTC
>TRBD1|TRBJ2-5|-|TRBV10-2
CASSESRDSKTQYF
TGCGCCAGCAGTGAGTCACGGGACAGTAAGACCCAGTACTTC
>TRBD1|TRBJ2-7|many|TRBV10-3
CAISPGQTYEQYF
TGTGCCATCAGCCCGGGACAGACCTACGAGCAGTACTTC
>-|TRBJ1-5|-|TRBV7-6
CASSLVAGITQPQHF
TGTGCCAGCAGCTTAGTAGCAGGGATTACTCAGCCCCAGCATTTT
>TRBD2|TRBJ2-1|few|TRBV5-1
CASSPPGLAVNEQFF
TGCGCCAGCAGCCCGCCGGGACTAGCGGTCAATGAGCAGTTCTTC
>-|TRBJ2-7|few|TRBV7-2
CASSLTHSSYEQYF
TGTGCCAGCAGCTTAACGCACAGCTCCTACGAGCAGTACTTC
>TRBD1|TRBJ1-2|few|TRBV6-5
CVVQGFYGYTF
TGTGTTGTACAGGGGTTCTATGGCTACACCTTC
>TRBD1|TRBJ2-4|-|TRBV4-2
CASSQGQGENIQYF
TGTGCCAGCAGCCAGGGACAGGGAGAAAACATTCAGTACTTC
>TRBD2|TRBJ2-5|once|TRBV6-2/TRBV6-3
CASSYPDHPRRLAGNEETQYF
TGTGCCAGCAGTTATCCAGACCATCCCCGCCGACTAGCGGGAAATGAAGAGACCCAGTACTTC
>-|TRBJ2-7|-|TRBV19
CASSHAGRYEQYF
TGTGCCAGTAGTCACGCAGGGCGCTACGAGCAGTACTTC
>-|TRBJ2-5|-|TRBV5-1
CASSLGGGKVPETQYF
TGCGCCAGCAGCTTGGGTGGCGGGAAAGTTCCAGAGACCCAGTACTTC
>-|TRBJ2-3|-|TRBV11-1
CASSPWTASTDTQYF
TGTGCCAGCAGCCCCTGGACAGCTAGCACAGATACGCAGTATTTT
>-|TRBJ2-7|-|TRBV7-2
CASSASRGPNEQYF
TGTGCCAGCAGCGCCTCGCGGGGCCCCAACGAGCAGTACTTC
>-|TRBJ2-3|-|TRBV25-1
CASSAGDTDTQYF
TGTGCCAGCAGTGCTGGGGACACAGATACGCAGTATTTT
>-|TRBJ2-3|-|TRBV4-3
CASSTGGGDKRGPTDTQYF
TGCGCCAGCAGCACAGGGGGGGGAGATAAACGAGGTCCCACAGATACGCAGTATTTT
>-|TRBJ2-5|few|TRBV7-9
CASSTYRGREAGAQYF
TGTGCCAGCAGCACCTATCGGGGCAGGGAAGCAGGTGCCCAGTACTTC
>-|TRBJ2-7|-|TRBV20-1
CSARDHVGGQYEQYF
TGCAGTGCTAGAGATCATGTGGGGGGGCAGTACGAGCAGTACTTC
>TRBD2|TRBJ2-2|-|TRBV7-9
CAAGGMDTGELFF
TGTGCAGCGGGAGGGATGGACACCGGGGAGCTGTTTTTT
>-|TRBJ1-6|-|TRBV4-1
CASSQWGSLHF
TGCGCCAGCAGCCAATGGGGATCCCTCCACTTT
>-|TRBJ2-7|-|TRBV4-2
CASSQELGASGYEQYF
TGTGCCAGCAGCCAAGAATTGGGGGCTAGCGGCTACGAGCAGTACTTC
>TRBD2|TRBJ2-7|-|TRBV6-6
CASRDEISSGSYEQYF
TGTGCCAGCAGGGACGAAATCTCTAGCGGCTCCTACGAGCAGTACTTC
>TRBD2|TRBJ2-3|-|TRBV6-2/TRBV6-3
CASSYNGRVLAGSDFADTQYF
TGTGCCAGCAGTTACAACGGGAGGGTACTAGCGGGGAGCGACTTCGCAGATACGCAGTATTTT
>-|TRBJ2-7|-|TRBV5-6
CASSLMLGLTYEQYF
TGTGCCAGCAGCTTGATGTTGGGACTCACCTACGAGCAGTACTTC
>-|TRBJ2-7|-|TRBV14
CASSQVMGESYEQYF
TGTGCCAGCAGCCAAGTTATGGGAGAGTCCTACGAGCAGTACTTC
>-|TRBJ2-3|-|TRBV11-2
CASSFTGRTTDTQYF
TGTGCCAGCAGCTTCACCGGTAGGACGACAGATACGCAGTATTTT
>TRBD1|TRBJ2-7|-|TRBV20-1
CSAIDPGQGNYEQYF
TGCAGTGCTATCGACCCGGGACAGGGGAACTACGAGCAGTACTTC
>TRBD2|TRBJ2-5|-|TRBV2
CASNNRLAGSGETQYF
TGTGCCAGCAACAACCGACTAGCGGGTAGCGGCGAGACCCAGTACTTC
>-|TRBJ1-5|-|TRBV4-2
CASSHRQVNQPQHF
TGTGCCAGCAGCCACAGACAGGTCAATCAGCCCCAGCATTTT
>-|TRBJ2-3|once|TRBV20-1
CSVPPADMQYF
TGCAGTGTCCCTCCCGCGGATATGCAGTATTTT
>TRBD2|TRBJ2-3|-|TRBV9
CASSALLAGGADTQYF
TGTGCCAGCAGCGCCCTCCTAGCGGGAGGGGCAGATACGCAGTATTTT
>TRBD2|TRBJ2-5|-|TRBV7-9
CASSLEIAGKREETQYF
TGTGCCAGCAGCTTAGAGATAGCGGGAAAGAGAGAGGAGACCCAGTACTTC
>TRBD1|TRBJ1-1|-|TRBV6-5
CASIIPGQGKAFF
TGTGCCAGCATCATTCCGGGACAGGGCAAAGCTTTCTTT
>TRBD2|TRBJ2-1|few|TRBV5-1
CASSPGLAGGVSNEQFF
TGCGCCAGCAGCCCCGGACTAGCGGGAGGAGTGAGCAATGAGCAGTTCTTC
>-|TRBJ2-3|-|TRBV20-1
CSAPGISTDTQYF
TGCAGTGCCCCAGGGATTAGCACAGATACGCAGTATTTT
>TRBD1|TRBJ2-4|-|TRBV10-2
CASSERDRGLYNEQYF
TGCGCCAGCAGTGAAAGGGACAGGGGGCTGTACAATGAGCAGTACTTC
>TRBD2|TRBJ2-7|few|TRBV5-1
CASSPSSGILYEQYF
TGCGCCAGCAGCCCATCTAGCGGGATCCTCTACGAGCAGTACTTC
>-|TRBJ2-3|-|TRBV28
CASRPGPTSHTQYF
TGTGCCAGCCGGCCCGGACCCACCTCACATACGCAGTATTTT
>TRBD1|TRBJ2-3|few|TRBV20-1
CSARDGTGVGTDTQYF
TGCAGTGCGAGAGATGGGACAGGGGTCGGCACAGATACGCAGTATTTT
>TRBD1|TRBJ2-3|-|TRBV9
CASSAATRGQGTDTQYF
TGTGCCAGCAGCGCTGCGACTAGGGGACAGGGCACAGATACGCAGTATTTT
>TRBD2|TRBJ2-5|-|TRBV15
CATSPGRELIGETQYF
TGTGCCACCAGCCCAGGGCGGGAGCTTATCGGGGAGACCCAGTACTTC
>TRBD1|TRBJ2-3|-|TRBV11-2
CASRGQGTDTQYF
TGTGCCAGCAGGGGACAGGGAACAGATACGCAGTATTTT
>TRBD2|TRBJ2-3|once|TRBV27
CASSPQGLAWADTQYF
TGTGCCAGCAGTCCCCAAGGACTAGCTTGGGCAGATACGCAGTATTTT
>TRBD2|TRBJ2-2|-|TRBV20-1
CSARSSTGTRAGELFF
TGCAGTGCTAGAAGCTCAACCGGGACTAGAGCCGGGGAGCTGTTTTTT
>-|TRBJ1-2|-|TRBV12-3/TRBV12-4
CASSLEGSIYGYTF
TGTGCCAGCAGTTTGGAGGGTTCTATTTATGGCTACACCTTC
>-|TRBJ1-2|-|TRBV5-1
CASSLDTPNYGYTF
TGCGCCAGCAGCTTGGATACCCCTAACTATGGCTACACCTTC
>-|TRBJ2-1|-|TRBV20-1
CSALKSNNEQFF
TGCAGTGCCCTCAAGTCGAACAATGAGCAGTTCTTC
>TRBD1|TRBJ1-2|-|TRBV6-1
CASSAGQGIHYTF
TGTGCCAGCAGTGCCGGACAGGGGATCCACTACACCTTC
>-|TRBJ1-1|-|TRBV2
CASSQDIRKGEAFF
TGTGCCAGCAGCCAGGACATTCGGAAGGGTGAAGCTTTCTTT
>-|TRBJ2-4|-|TRBV2
CASSEARFGRVAKNIQYF
TGTGCCAGCAGTGAAGCTCGGTTCGGTCGGGTAGCCAAAAACATTCAGTACTTC
>-|TRBJ2-1|-|TRBV12-3/TRBV12-4
CASSLYGGQNPNNEQFF
TGTGCCAGCAGTTTATACGGGGGGCAGAATCCAAACAATGAGCAGTTCTTC
>-|TRBJ2-5|-|TRBV5-1
CASSLASGSHNEQYF
TGCGCCAGCAGCTTGGCATCGGGAAGTCACAATGAGCAGTACTTC